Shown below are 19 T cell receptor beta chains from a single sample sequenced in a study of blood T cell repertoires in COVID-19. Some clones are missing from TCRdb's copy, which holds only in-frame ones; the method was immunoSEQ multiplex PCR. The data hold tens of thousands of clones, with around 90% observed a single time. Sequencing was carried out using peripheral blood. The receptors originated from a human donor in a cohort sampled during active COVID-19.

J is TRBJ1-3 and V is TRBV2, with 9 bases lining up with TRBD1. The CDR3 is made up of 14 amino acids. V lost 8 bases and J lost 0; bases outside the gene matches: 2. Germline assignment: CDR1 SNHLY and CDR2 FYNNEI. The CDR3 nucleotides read TGTGCCAGCCGACAGGGGGTCTCTGGAAACACCATATATTTT. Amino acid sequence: CASRQGVSGNTIYF.

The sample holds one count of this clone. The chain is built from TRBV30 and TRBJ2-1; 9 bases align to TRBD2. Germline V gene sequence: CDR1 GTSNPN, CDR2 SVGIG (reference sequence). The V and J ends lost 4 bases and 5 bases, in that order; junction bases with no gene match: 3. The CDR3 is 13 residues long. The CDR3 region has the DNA TGTGCCTGGAAGGGACTAGCTAACAATGAGCAGTTCTTC. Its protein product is CAWKGLANNEQFF.

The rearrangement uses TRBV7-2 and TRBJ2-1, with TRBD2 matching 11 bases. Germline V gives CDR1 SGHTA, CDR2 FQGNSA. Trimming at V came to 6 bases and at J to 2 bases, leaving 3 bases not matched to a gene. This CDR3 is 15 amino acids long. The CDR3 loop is CASRIAGGPYNEQFF. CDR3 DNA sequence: TGTGCCAGCAGGATAGCGGGAGGGCCCTACAATGAGCAGTTCTTC.

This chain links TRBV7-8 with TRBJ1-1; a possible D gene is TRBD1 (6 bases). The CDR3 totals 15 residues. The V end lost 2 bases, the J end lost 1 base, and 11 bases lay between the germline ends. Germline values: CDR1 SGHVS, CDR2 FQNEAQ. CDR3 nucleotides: TGTGCCAGCAGCTTACCCTTGGACAGGAACACTGAAGCTTTCTTT. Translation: CASSLPLDRNTEAFF. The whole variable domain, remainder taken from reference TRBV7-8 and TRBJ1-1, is GAGVSQSPRYKVAKRGQDVALRCDPISGHVSLFWYQQALGQGPEFLTYFQNEAQLDKSGLPSDRFFAERPEGSVSTLKIQRTQQEDSAVYLCASSLPLDRNTEAFFGQGTRLTVV.

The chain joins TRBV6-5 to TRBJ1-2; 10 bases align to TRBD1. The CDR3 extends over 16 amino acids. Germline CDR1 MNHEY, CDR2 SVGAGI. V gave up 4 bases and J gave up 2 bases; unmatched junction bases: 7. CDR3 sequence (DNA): TGTGCCAGCAGTTCCGACAGGGGGCGCGGAAACTATGGCTACACCTTC. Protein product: CASSSDRGRGNYGYTF.

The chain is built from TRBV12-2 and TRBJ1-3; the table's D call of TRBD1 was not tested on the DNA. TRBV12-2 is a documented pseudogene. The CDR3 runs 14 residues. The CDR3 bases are TGTGCAAGGAAGGACAGGGTAGTAAGAAACACCATATATTTT. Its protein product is CARKDRVVRNTIYF.

The CDR3 is CASSLGPLSYNEQFF. The DNA of the CDR3 is TGTGCCAGCAGCTTGGGGCCCCTCTCCTACAATGAGCAGTTCTTC. This rearrangement joins TRBV5-4 to TRBJ2-1; unclear D gene. There are 15 residues in the CDR3. Germline CDR1 reads SGHNT; CDR2 reads YYREEE (reference sequence). The ends were cut back, 0 bases at V and 0 bases at J, with 7 bases in the middle.

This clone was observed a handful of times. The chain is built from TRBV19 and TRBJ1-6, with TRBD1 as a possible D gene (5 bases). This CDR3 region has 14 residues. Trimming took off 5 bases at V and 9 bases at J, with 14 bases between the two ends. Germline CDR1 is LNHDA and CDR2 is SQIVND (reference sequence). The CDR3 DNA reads TGTGCCAGTAGTCTCATAAGGGGTACTTCACCCCTCCACTTT. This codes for CASSLIRGTSPLHF.

CDR3 sequence (DNA): TGTGCCAGCAGTTCAGGATCCGAGCAGTACGTC. This sequence encodes CASSSGSEQYV. The chain employs TRBV6-6 and TRBJ2-7; D is unclear. This CDR3 contains 11 residues. CDR1 is MNHNY, CDR2 SVGAGI, per germline (reference sequence). The V end lost 4 bases, the J end lost 6 bases, and 7 bases lay between the germline ends.

CDR3 bases: TGTGCCATCCCATCGGAACTATTGAATGGAAACACCATATATTTT. It codes for CAIPSELLNGNTIYF. V is TRBV7-9 and J is TRBJ1-3; D is unclear. Deletions cut 10 bases from V and 3 bases from J, with 19 bases between. CDR3 length: 15 residues. Per germline, CDR1 SEHNR and CDR2 FQNEAQ (reference sequence).

CDR3 residues: CSVVIVGNTIYF. DNA for the CDR3: TGCAGCGTTGTTATAGTGGGAAACACCATATATTTT. The chain joins TRBV29-1 to TRBJ1-3; D unresolved. The V end lost 4 bases, the J end lost 4 bases, and 8 bases lay between the germline ends. The germline V gene encodes CDR1 SQVTM and CDR2 ANQGSEA. This CDR3 has 12 residues.

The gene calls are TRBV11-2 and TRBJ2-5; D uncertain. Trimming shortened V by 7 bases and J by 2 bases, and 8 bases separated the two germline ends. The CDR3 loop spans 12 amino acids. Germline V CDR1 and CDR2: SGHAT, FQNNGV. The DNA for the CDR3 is TGTGCCAGCAACAACCTTCAAGAGACCCAGTACTTC. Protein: CASNNLQETQYF.

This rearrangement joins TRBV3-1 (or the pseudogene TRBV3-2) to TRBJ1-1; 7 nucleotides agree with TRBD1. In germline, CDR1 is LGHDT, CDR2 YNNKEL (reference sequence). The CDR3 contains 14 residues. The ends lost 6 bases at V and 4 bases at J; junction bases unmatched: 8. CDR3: CASRAEGAFTEAFF. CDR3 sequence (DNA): TGTGCCAGCAGAGCGGAGGGGGCGTTCACTGAAGCTTTCTTT.

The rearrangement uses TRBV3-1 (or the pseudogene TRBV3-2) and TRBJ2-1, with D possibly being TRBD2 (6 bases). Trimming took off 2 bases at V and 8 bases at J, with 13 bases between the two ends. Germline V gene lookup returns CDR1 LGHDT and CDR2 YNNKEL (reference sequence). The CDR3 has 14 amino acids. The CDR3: CASSQYGSTDEQFF. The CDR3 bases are TGTGCCAGCAGCCAATACGGGAGTACCGATGAGCAGTTCTTC.

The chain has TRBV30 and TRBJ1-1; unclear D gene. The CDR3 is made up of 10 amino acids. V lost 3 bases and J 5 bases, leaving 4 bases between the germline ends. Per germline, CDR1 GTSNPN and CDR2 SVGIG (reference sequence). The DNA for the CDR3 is TGTGCCTGGAGCCTGACTGAAGCTTTCTTT. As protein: CAWSLTEAFF.

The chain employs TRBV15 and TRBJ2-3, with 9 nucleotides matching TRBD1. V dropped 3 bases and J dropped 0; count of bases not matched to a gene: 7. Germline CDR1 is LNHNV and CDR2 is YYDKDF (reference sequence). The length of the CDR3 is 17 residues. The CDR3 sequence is CATSRDPGQGSTDTQYF. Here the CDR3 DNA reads TGTGCCACCAGCAGGGACCCGGGACAGGGAAGCACAGATACGCAGTATTTT.

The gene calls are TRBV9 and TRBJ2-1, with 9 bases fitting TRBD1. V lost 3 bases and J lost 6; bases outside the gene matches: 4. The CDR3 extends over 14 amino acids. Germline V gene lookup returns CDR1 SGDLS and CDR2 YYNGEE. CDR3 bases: TGTGCCAGCAGCGCGCAACAGGGGGCCAATGAGCAGTTCTTC. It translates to CASSAQQGANEQFF.

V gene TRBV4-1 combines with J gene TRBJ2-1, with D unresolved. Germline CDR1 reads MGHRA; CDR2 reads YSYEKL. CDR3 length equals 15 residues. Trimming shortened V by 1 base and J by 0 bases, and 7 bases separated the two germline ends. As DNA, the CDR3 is TGCGCCAGCAGCCAAGGAGTCCTCTCCTACAATGAGCAGTTCTTC. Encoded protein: CASSQGVLSYNEQFF.

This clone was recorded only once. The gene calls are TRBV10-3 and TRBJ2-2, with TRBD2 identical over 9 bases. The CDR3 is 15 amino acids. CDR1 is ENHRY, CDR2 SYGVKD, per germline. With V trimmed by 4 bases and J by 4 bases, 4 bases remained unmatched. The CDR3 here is CAISALLAGTGELFF. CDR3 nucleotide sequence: TGTGCCATCAGTGCTCTACTAGCGGGCACCGGGGAGCTGTTTTTT.